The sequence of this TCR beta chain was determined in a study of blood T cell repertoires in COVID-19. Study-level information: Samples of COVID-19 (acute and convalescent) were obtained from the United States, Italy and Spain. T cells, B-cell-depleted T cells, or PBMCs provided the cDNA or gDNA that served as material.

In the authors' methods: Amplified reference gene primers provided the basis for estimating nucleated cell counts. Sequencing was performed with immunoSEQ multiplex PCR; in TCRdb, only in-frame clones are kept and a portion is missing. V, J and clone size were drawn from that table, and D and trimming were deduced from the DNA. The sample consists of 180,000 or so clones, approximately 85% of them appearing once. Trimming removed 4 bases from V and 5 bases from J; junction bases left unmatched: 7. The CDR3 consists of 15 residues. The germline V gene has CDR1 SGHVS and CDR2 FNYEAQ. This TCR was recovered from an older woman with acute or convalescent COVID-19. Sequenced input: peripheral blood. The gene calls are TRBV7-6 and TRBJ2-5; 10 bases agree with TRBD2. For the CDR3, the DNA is TGTGCCAGCAGCTCAAATAGCGGGAGGAAGGAGACCCAGTACTTC. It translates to CASSSNSGRKETQYF.